These T cell receptor beta chains were read from a single sample in a study of sequential checkpoint blockade in melanoma. Libraries were prepared by immunoSEQ multiplex PCR; TCRdb keeps only in-frame clonotypes and omits some of them. Of under 7,000 clones in the sample, under 30% were seen once. This sample comprised tumor tissue (inferred from file names), obtained from a patient given nivolumab and ipilimumab in sequence. These receptors all come from a human donor with melanoma. The CDR3 runs from the conserved cysteine through the conserved F or W. Each record gives: V gene, clone size, J gene, D gene, CDR3 protein, CDR3 DNA. D genes are given only for firm matches. Expanded clones get a size class; other rows say once, few or many, or leave the size out.

v_gene: TRBV11-3
abundance: -
j_gene: TRBJ2-3
d_gene: -
CDR3aa: CASSYGGASTDTQYF
CDR3nt: TGTGCCAGCAGTTACGGGGGTGCTAGCACAGATACGCAGTATTTT

v_gene: TRBV6-8
abundance: -
j_gene: TRBJ1-2
d_gene: TRBD1
CDR3aa: CASRPDRGINGYTF
CDR3nt: TGTGCCAGCAGACCCGACAGGGGCATCAATGGCTACACCTTC

v_gene: TRBV11-3
abundance: many
j_gene: TRBJ1-3
d_gene: TRBD1
CDR3aa: CASSPGTGASGNTIYF
CDR3nt: TGTGCCAGCAGTCCTGGGACAGGGGCTTCTGGAAACACCATATATTTT

v_gene: TRBV25-1
abundance: -
j_gene: TRBJ2-7
d_gene: TRBD2
CDR3aa: CASSSGGTRDGEQYF
CDR3nt: TGTGCCAGCAGTTCCGGGGGGACTAGGGACGGCGAGCAGTACTTC

v_gene: TRBV10-2
abundance: medium-sized
j_gene: TRBJ2-7
d_gene: TRBD1
CDR3aa: CASSGPAKRQGDGQSSYEQYF
CDR3nt: TGCGCCAGCAGTGGGCCAGCAAAACGACAGGGCGACGGGCAGAGCTCCTACGAGCAGTACTTC

v_gene: TRBV6-8
abundance: many
j_gene: TRBJ2-7
d_gene: TRBD2
CDR3aa: CASSYSLAGGYEQYF
CDR3nt: TGTGCCAGCAGTTACTCGCTAGCGGGAGGCTACGAGCAGTACTTC

v_gene: TRBV28
abundance: -
j_gene: TRBJ2-2
d_gene: -
CDR3aa: CASISRGTPTGELFF
CDR3nt: TGTGCCAGCATCTCCCGAGGCACCCCTACCGGGGAGCTGTTTTTT

v_gene: TRBV14
abundance: -
j_gene: TRBJ1-2
d_gene: -
CDR3aa: CASSHDSWGYGYTF
CDR3nt: TGTGCCAGCAGCCACGACAGCTGGGGATATGGCTACACCTTC

v_gene: TRBV28
abundance: -
j_gene: TRBJ1-5
d_gene: -
CDR3aa: CASSLFSGFRQPQHF
CDR3nt: TGTGCCAGCAGTTTATTTTCTGGGTTTAGGCAGCCCCAGCATTTT

v_gene: TRBV11-3
abundance: many
j_gene: TRBJ2-2
d_gene: -
CDR3aa: CASSHLANTGELFF
CDR3nt: TGTGCCAGCAGCCACCTAGCGAACACCGGGGAGCTGTTTTTT

v_gene: TRBV19
abundance: -
j_gene: TRBJ1-4
d_gene: -
CDR3aa: CASSHQSGATNEKLFF
CDR3nt: TGTGCCAGTAGCCACCAGAGTGGTGCAACTAATGAAAAACTGTTTTTT

v_gene: TRBV7-6
abundance: many
j_gene: TRBJ1-5
d_gene: -
CDR3aa: CASRTGQGLNGNQPQHF
CDR3nt: TGTGCCAGCAGAACAGGCCAGGGTTTGAACGGCAATCAGCCCCAGCATTTT

v_gene: TRBV11-3
abundance: many
j_gene: TRBJ2-7
d_gene: -
CDR3aa: CASSSRVGGYEQYF
CDR3nt: TGTGCCAGCAGCTCACGTGTGGGGGGCTACGAGCAGTACTTC

v_gene: TRBV11-3
abundance: many
j_gene: TRBJ2-1
d_gene: -
CDR3aa: CASSSDYRSYNEQFF
CDR3nt: TGTGCCAGCAGCTCGGACTACAGGAGTTACAATGAGCAGTTCTTC

v_gene: TRBV5-1
abundance: -
j_gene: TRBJ2-5
d_gene: TRBD1
CDR3aa: CASSLRQGKETQYF
CDR3nt: TGCGCCAGCAGCCTAAGACAGGGTAAAGAGACCCAGTACTTC

v_gene: TRBV18
abundance: -
j_gene: TRBJ1-5
d_gene: -
CDR3aa: CASSPPRVGNSNQPQHF
CDR3nt: TGTGCCAGCTCACCACCGAGGGTGGGGAATAGCAATCAGCCCCAGCATTTT

v_gene: TRBV5-1
abundance: -
j_gene: TRBJ1-3
d_gene: -
CDR3aa: CASSLDPINGNTIYF
CDR3nt: TGCGCCAGCAGCCTCGACCCCATAAATGGAAACACCATATATTTT

v_gene: TRBV18
abundance: once
j_gene: TRBJ1-1
d_gene: -
CDR3aa: CASSPRSLNTEAFF
CDR3nt: TGTGCCAGCTCACCAAGGAGCCTGAACACTGAAGCTTTCTTT

v_gene: TRBV14
abundance: -
j_gene: TRBJ2-1
d_gene: -
CDR3aa: CASSQEFSKEQFF
CDR3nt: TGTGCCAGCAGCCAGGAATTCTCCAAAGAGCAGTTCTTC

v_gene: TRBV28
abundance: -
j_gene: TRBJ2-5
d_gene: -
CDR3aa: CASSSPTRGVVGETQYF
CDR3nt: TGTGCCAGCAGTTCCCCCACCAGGGGGGTGGTGGGAGAGACCCAGTACTTC

v_gene: TRBV28
abundance: -
j_gene: TRBJ2-4
d_gene: -
CDR3aa: CASSSRGVGAKNIQYF
CDR3nt: TGTGCCAGCAGTTCACGGGGAGTTGGAGCCAAAAACATTCAGTACTTC

v_gene: TRBV27
abundance: -
j_gene: TRBJ2-7
d_gene: -
CDR3aa: CASVDRYYEQYF
CDR3nt: TGTGCCAGCGTGGACAGATACTACGAGCAGTACTTC